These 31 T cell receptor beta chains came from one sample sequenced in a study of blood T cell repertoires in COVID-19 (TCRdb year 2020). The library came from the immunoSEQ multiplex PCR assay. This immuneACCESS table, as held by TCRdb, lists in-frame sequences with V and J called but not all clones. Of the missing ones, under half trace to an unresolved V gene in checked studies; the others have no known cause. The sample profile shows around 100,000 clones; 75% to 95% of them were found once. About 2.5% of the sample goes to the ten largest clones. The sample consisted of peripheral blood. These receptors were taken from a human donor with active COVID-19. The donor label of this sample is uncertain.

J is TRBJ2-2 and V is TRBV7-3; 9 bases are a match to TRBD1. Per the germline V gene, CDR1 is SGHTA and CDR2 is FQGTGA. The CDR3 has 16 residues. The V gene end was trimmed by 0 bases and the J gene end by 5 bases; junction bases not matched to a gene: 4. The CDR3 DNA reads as TGTGCCAGCAGCTTAACGGGACAGGGACCTACCGGGGAGCTGTTTTTT. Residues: CASSLTGQGPTGELFF.

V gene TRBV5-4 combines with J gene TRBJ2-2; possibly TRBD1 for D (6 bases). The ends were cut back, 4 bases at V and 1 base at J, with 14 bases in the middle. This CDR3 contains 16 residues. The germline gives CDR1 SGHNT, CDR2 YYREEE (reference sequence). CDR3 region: CASSPPGVGNTGELFF. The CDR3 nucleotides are TGTGCCAGCAGCCCTCCAGGGGTGGGGAACACCGGGGAGCTGTTTTTT.

CDR3 loop: CASSTHIPRTGLSYEQYF. In DNA, the CDR3 is TGTGCCAGCAGCACTCATATTCCCCGGACAGGCCTCTCCTACGAGCAGTACTTC. The chain uses TRBV16 and TRBJ2-7, with TRBD1 identical over 7 bases. Germline CDR1 and CDR2: KGHSY and FQNENV. The trim removed 5 bases at V and 0 bases at J, leaving 16 bases unmatched. The CDR3 totals 18 residues.

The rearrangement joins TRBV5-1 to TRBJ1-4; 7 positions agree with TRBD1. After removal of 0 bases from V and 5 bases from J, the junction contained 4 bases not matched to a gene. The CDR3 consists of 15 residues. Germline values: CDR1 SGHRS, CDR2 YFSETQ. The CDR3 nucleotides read TGCGCCAGCAGCTTGGCCGGGACAGAGAATGAAAAACTGTTTTTT. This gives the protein CASSLAGTENEKLFF.

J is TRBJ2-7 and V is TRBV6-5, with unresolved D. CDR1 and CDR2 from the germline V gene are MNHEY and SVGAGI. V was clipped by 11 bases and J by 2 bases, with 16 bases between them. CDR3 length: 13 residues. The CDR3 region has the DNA TGTGCCCGCCGCCACGACTCTACCTACGAGCAGTACTTC. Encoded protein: CARRHDSTYEQYF.

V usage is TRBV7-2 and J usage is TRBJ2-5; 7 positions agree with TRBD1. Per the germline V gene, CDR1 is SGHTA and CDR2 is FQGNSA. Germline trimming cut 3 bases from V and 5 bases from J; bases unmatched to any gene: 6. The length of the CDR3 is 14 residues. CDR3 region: CASSLGQQRETQYF. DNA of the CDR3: TGTGCCAGCAGCTTGGGACAGCAAAGGGAGACCCAGTACTTC.

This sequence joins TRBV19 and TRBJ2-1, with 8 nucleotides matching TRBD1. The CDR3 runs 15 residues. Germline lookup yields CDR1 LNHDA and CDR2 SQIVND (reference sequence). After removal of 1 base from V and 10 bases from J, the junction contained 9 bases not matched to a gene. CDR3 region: CASSIGTGFAEEQFF. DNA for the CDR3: TGTGCCAGTAGTATAGGGACAGGGTTCGCGGAGGAGCAGTTCTTC.

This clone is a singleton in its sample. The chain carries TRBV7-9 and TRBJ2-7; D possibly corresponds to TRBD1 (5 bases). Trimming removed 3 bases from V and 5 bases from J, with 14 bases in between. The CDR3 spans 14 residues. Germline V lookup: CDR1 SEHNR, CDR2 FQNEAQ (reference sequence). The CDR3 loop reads CASSFGQGSNEQYF. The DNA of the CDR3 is TGTGCCAGCAGCTTCGGGCAGGGAAGCAACGAGCAGTACTTC.

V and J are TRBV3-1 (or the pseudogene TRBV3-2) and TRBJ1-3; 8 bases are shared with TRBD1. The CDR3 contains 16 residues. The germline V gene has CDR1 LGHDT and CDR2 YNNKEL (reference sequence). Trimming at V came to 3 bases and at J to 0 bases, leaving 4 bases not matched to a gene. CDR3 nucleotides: TGTGCCAGCAGCCATCACGGGACAGGCTCTGGAAACACCATATATTTT. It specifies CASSHHGTGSGNTIYF.

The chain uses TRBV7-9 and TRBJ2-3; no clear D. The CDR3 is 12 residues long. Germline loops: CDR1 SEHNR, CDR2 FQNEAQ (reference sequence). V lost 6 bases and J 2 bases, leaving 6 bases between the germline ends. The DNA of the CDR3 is TGTGCCAGCAGACACAACACAGATACGCAGTATTTT. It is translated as CASRHNTDTQYF.

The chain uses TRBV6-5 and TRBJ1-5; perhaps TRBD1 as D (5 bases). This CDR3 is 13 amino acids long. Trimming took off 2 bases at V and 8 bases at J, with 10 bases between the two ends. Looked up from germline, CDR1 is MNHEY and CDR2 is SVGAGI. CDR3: CASSYRGAKPQHF. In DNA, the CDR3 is TGTGCCAGCAGTTACAGGGGCGCTAAGCCCCAGCATTTT.

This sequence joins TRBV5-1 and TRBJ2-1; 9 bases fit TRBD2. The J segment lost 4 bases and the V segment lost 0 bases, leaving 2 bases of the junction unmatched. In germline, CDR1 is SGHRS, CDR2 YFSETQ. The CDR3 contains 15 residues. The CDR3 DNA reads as TGCGCCAGCAGCTTGGGAGCGGGGGGATACAATGAGCAGTTCTTC. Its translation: CASSLGAGGYNEQFF. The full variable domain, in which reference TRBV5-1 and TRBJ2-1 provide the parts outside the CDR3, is KAGVTQTPRYLIKTRGQQVTLSCSPISGHRSVSWYQQTPGQGLQFLFEYFSETQRNKGNFPGRFSGRQFSNSRSEMNVSTLELGDSALYLCASSLGAGGYNEQFFGPGTRLTVL.

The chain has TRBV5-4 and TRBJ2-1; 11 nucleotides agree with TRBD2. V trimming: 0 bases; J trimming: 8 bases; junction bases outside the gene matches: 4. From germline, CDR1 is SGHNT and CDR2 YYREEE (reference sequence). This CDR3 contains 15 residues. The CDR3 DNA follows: TGTGCCAGCAGCTTGGTCCTAGCGGGGGGCGATGAGCAGTTCTTC. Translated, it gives CASSLVLAGGDEQFF.

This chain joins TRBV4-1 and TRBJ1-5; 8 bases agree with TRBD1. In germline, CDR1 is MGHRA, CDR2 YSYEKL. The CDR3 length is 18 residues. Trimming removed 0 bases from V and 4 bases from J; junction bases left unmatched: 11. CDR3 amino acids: CASSQDPQGAWGNQPQHF. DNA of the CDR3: TGCGCCAGCAGCCAAGATCCCCAGGGGGCTTGGGGAAATCAGCCCCAGCATTTT.

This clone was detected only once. The chain's CDR3 is CASSVPSDRLGETQYF. In DNA, the CDR3 is TGTGCCAGTAGTGTACCCTCCGACAGGCTGGGGGAGACCCAGTACTTC. The genes are TRBV19 and TRBJ2-5; perhaps TRBD1 as D (6 bases). There are 16 residues in the CDR3. With 5 bases removed from V and 5 bases from J, the gap between germline ends came to 21 bases. Germline V gene data show CDR1 as LNHDA and CDR2 as SQIVND (reference sequence).

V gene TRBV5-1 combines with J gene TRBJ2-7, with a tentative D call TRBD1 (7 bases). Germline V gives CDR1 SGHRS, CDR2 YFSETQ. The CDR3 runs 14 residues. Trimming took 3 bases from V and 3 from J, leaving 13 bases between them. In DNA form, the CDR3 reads TGCGCCAGCAGCTCGGAGGGGGCGGTCTACGAGCAGTACTTC. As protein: CASSSEGAVYEQYF. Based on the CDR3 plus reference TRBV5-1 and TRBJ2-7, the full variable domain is KAGVTQTPRYLIKTRGQQVTLSCSPISGHRSVSWYQQTPGQGLQFLFEYFSETQRNKGNFPGRFSGRQFSNSRSEMNVSTLELGDSALYLCASSSEGAVYEQYFGPGTRLTVT.

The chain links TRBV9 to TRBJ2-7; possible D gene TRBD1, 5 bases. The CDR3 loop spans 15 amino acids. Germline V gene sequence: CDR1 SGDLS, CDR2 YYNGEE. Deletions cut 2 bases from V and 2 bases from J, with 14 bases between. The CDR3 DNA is TGTGCCAGCAGCGTCGGGCAGGGCGTTGCCTACGAGCAGTACTTC. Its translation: CASSVGQGVAYEQYF.

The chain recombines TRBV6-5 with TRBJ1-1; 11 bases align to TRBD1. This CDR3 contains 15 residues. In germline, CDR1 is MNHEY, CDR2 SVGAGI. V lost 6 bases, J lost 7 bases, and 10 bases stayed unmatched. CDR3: CASRTGTGGQGEAFF. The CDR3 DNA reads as TGTGCCAGCAGAACCGGGACAGGGGGACAGGGTGAAGCTTTCTTT.

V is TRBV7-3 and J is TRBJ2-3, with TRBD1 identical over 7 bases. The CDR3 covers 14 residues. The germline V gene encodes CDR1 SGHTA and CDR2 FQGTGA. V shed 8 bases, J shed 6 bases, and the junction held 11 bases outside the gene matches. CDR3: CASGDRAPPDTQYF. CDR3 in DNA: TGTGCCAGCGGAGACAGGGCCCCCCCCGATACGCAGTATTTT.

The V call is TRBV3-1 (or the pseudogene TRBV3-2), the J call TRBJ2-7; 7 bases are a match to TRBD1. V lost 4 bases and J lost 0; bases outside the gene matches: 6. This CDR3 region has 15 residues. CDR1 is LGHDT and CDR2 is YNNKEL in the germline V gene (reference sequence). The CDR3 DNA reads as TGTGCCAGCAGCCGGTACGGGACAGACTCCTACGAGCAGTACTTC. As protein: CASSRYGTDSYEQYF.

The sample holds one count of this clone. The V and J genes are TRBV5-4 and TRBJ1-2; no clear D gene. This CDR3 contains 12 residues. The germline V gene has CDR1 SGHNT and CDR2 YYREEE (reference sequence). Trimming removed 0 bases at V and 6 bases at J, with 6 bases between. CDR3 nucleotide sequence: TGTGCCAGCAGCTTGGAACTGGATGGCTACACCTTC. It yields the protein CASSLELDGYTF.

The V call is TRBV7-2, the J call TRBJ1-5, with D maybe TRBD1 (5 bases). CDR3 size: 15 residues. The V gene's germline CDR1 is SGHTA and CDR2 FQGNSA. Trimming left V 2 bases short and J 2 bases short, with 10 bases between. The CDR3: CASSLFGQGNQPQHF. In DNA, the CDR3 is TGTGCCAGCAGCTTATTCGGACAAGGCAATCAGCCCCAGCATTTT.

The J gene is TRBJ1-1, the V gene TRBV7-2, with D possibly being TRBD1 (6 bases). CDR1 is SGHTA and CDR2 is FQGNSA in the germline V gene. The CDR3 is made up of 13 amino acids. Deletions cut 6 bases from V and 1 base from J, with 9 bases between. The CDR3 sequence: CASRLDRNTEAFF. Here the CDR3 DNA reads TGTGCCAGCAGATTGGACAGGAACACTGAAGCTTTCTTT.

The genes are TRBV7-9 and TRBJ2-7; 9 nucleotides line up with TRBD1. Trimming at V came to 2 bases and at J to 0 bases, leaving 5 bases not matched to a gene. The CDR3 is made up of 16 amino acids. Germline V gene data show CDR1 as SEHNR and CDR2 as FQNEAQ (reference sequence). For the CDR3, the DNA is TGTGCCAGCAGCTTAATCGGGACAGGGAGCTCCTACGAGCAGTACTTC. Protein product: CASSLIGTGSSYEQYF.

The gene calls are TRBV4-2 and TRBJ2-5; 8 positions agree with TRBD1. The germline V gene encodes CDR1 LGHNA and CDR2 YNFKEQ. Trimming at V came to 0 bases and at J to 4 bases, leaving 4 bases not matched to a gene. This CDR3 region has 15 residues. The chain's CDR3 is CASSQEDRAGETQYF. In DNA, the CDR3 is TGTGCCAGCAGCCAAGAGGACAGGGCCGGAGAGACCCAGTACTTC.

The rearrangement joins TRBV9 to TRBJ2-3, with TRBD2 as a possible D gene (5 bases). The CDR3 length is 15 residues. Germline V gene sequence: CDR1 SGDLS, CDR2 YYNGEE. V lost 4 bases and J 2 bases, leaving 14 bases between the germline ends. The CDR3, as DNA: TGTGCCAGCAGCCCCTATGGGGAGCACACAGATACGCAGTATTTT. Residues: CASSPYGEHTDTQYF.

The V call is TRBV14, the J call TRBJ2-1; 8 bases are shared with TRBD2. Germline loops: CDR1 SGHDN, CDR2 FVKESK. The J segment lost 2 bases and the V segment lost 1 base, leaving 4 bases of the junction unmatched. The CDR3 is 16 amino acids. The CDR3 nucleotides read TGTGCCAGCAGCCAAGTTGGCGGGGGGCCCTACAATGAGCAGTTCTTC. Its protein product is CASSQVGGGPYNEQFF.

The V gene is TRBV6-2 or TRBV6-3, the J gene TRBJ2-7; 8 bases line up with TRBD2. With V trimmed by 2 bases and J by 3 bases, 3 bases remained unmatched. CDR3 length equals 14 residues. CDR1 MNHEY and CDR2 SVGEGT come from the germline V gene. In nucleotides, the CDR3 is TGTGCCAGCAGTTACGTCGGGGGGGACTACGAGCAGTACTTC. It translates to CASSYVGGDYEQYF.

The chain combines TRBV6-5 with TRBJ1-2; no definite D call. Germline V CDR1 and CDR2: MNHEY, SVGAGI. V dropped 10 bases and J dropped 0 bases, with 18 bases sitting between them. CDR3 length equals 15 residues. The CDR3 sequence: CATRRYRVANYGYTF. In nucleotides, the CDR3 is TGTGCCACCCGAAGGTACCGGGTGGCTAACTATGGCTACACCTTC.

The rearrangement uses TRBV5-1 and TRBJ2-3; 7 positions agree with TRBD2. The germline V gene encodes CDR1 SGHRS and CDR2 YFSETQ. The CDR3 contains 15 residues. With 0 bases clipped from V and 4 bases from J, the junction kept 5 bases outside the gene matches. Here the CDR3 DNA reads TGCGCCAGCAGCTTGGTGGCGGGGGTGGCAGATACGCAGTATTTT. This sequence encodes CASSLVAGVADTQYF.

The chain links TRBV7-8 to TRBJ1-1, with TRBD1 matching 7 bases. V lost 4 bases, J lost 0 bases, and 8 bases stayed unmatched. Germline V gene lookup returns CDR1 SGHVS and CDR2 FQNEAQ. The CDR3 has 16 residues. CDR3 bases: TGTGCCAGCAGCTCCCAAGGGGGCCCCCTGAACACTGAAGCTTTCTTT. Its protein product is CASSSQGGPLNTEAFF.